The rows below give T cell receptor beta chains drawn from one sample of a study of identical twins. TCRdb re-derived calls from the 5' RACE reads in MiXCR, one entry per CDR3 protein. The profile shows a few hundred thousand distinct CDR3 sequences, approximately 18% of them singletons. Material: naive T cells sorted from blood. Receptor source: a man in his forties or fifties in good health. The CDR3 runs from the conserved cysteine through the conserved F or W. Each record gives: clone size, D gene, J gene, V gene, CDR3 DNA, CDR3 protein. D genes are given only for firm matches. Clone size, where shown, is once, few, many, or a class for clones that have expanded.

size: many; D: TRBD1; J: TRBJ2-5; V: TRBV28; DNA: TGTGCCAGCAGCTCAAACAGGGGGCAGTTAGAGACCCAGTACTTC; CDR3: CASSSNRGQLETQYF
size: NA; D: NA; J: TRBJ2-3; V: TRBV20-1; DNA: TGCAGTGCTCCAATTTCCGGGGGTGCAGATACGCAGTATTTT; CDR3: CSAPISGGADTQYF
size: many; D: TRBD1; J: TRBJ1-6; V: TRBV5-1; DNA: TGCGCCAGCAGCATAGGACAGGGGGCGTCTTCACCCCTCCACTTT; CDR3: CASSIGQGASSPLHF
size: NA; D: NA; J: TRBJ2-7; V: TRBV18; DNA: TGTGCCAGCTCACCAAGAGGCGGGGGCCAAACCTACGAGCAGTACTTC; CDR3: CASSPRGGGQTYEQYF
size: few; D: NA; J: TRBJ1-3; V: TRBV12-3/TRBV12-4; DNA: TGTGCCAGCAGTTCCGAGGCACCTGGAAACACCATATATTTT; CDR3: CASSSEAPGNTIYF
size: NA; D: NA; J: TRBJ1-1; V: TRBV6-5; DNA: TGTGCCAGCAGTTACTCTTTCGAGAGGTTAGCAGCTTTCTTT; CDR3: CASSYSFERLAAFF
size: NA; D: TRBD2; J: TRBJ2-3; V: TRBV5-4; DNA: TGTGCCAGCAGCTTTTACGTAGCGGGAGGAGGCACAGATACGCAGTATTTT; CDR3: CASSFYVAGGGTDTQYF
size: NA; D: TRBD1; J: TRBJ2-7; V: TRBV3-1; DNA: TGTGCCAGCAGCCAGAACAGGGGTCCCTACGAGCAGTACTTC; CDR3: CASSQNRGPYEQYF
size: many; D: NA; J: TRBJ2-1; V: TRBV27; DNA: TGTGCCAGCAGTCCACTGGGGTTCGGCATTGAGCAGTTCTTC; CDR3: CASSPLGFGIEQFF
size: many; D: TRBD2; J: TRBJ2-5; V: TRBV29-1; DNA: TGCAGCGTTGGGATTAGCGGGAGGGGAGAGACCCAGTACTTC; CDR3: CSVGISGRGETQYF
size: NA; D: NA; J: TRBJ1-3; V: TRBV4-3; DNA: TGCGCCAGCAGCCAAGACTGGAGTTCTGGAAACACCATATATTTT; CDR3: CASSQDWSSGNTIYF
size: NA; D: TRBD2; J: TRBJ2-1; V: TRBV7-7; DNA: TGTGCCAGCAGCCCCTTTAGCGGGAGATCCTACAATGAGCAGTTCTTC; CDR3: CASSPFSGRSYNEQFF
size: many; D: NA; J: TRBJ1-5; V: TRBV20-1; DNA: TGCAGTGCTAGCAAAGGGTATAGCAATCAGCCCCAGCATTTT; CDR3: CSASKGYSNQPQHF
size: few; D: NA; J: TRBJ2-2; V: TRBV28; DNA: TGTGCCAGCAGATTACCGACAGGCGGGGAGCTGTTTTTT; CDR3: CASRLPTGGELFF
size: many; D: NA; J: TRBJ2-3; V: TRBV4-2; DNA: TGTGCCAGCAGCCAAAAAACTAGTTCTGGAGATACGCAGTATTTT; CDR3: CASSQKTSSGDTQYF
size: many; D: NA; J: TRBJ1-5; V: TRBV6-2/TRBV6-3; DNA: TGTGCCAGCAGTTACTCAGAAACAAGATCTACCAATCAGCCCCAGCATTTT; CDR3: CASSYSETRSTNQPQHF
size: NA; D: NA; J: TRBJ2-1; V: TRBV10-3; DNA: TGTGCCATCAGTGTCGGGGGTCGCTCCTACAATGAGCAGTTCTTC; CDR3: CAISVGGRSYNEQFF
size: NA; D: NA; J: TRBJ1-5; V: TRBV12-3/TRBV12-4; DNA: TGTGCCAGCAGTTTTTCGTCTGTTCCCCCCCAGCATTTT; CDR3: CASSFSSVPPQHF
size: many; D: NA; J: TRBJ2-1; V: TRBV25-1; DNA: TGTGCCAGCAGTGGCGGGGGCCGATACAATGAGCAGTTCTTC; CDR3: CASSGGGRYNEQFF
size: many; D: NA; J: TRBJ2-5; V: TRBV6-5; DNA: TGTGCCAGCGGAGAAGACCAAGAGACCCAGTACTTC; CDR3: CASGEDQETQYF
size: NA; D: TRBD2; J: TRBJ2-1; V: TRBV20-1; DNA: TGCAGTGCTAGAGGGAGGACTAGCGGCTACAATGAGCAGTTCTTC; CDR3: CSARGRTSGYNEQFF
size: NA; D: NA; J: TRBJ1-2; V: TRBV19; DNA: TGTGCCAGTCGGAGGGGTATTAATGGCTACACCTTC; CDR3: CASRRGINGYTF
size: many; D: NA; J: TRBJ1-1; V: TRBV6-1; DNA: TGTGCCAGCAGTCTGGGGTGGTCCACTGAAGCTTTCTTT; CDR3: CASSLGWSTEAFF
size: few; D: NA; J: TRBJ2-2; V: TRBV10-3; DNA: TGTGCCATCAGTGAGAGGTCCCCCAGTGATACCGGGGAGCTGTTTTTT; CDR3: CAISERSPSDTGELFF
size: NA; D: TRBD1; J: TRBJ2-2; V: TRBV4-3; DNA: TGCGCCAGCAGCCAAGGGACAGGGCGCGGCGGGGAGCTGTTTTTT; CDR3: CASSQGTGRGGELFF
size: few; D: NA; J: TRBJ2-2; V: TRBV27; DNA: TGTGCCAGCACCTGGGGAGTGAGCACCGGGGAGCTGTTTTTT; CDR3: CASTWGVSTGELFF
size: NA; D: NA; J: TRBJ1-6; V: TRBV12-3/TRBV12-4; DNA: TGTGCCAGCAGTACCAGGGTAGTTGGCCTTTATAATTCACCCCTCCACTTT; CDR3: CASSTRVVGLYNSPLHF
size: few; D: NA; J: TRBJ1-2; V: TRBV4-3; DNA: TGCGCCAGCAGCCAAGATCGGGCAGGGGATAACGGCTACACCTTC; CDR3: CASSQDRAGDNGYTF
size: NA; D: TRBD2; J: TRBJ2-3; V: TRBV5-1; DNA: TGCGCCAGCCAACTAGCGGAGTTCACAGATACGCAGTATTTT; CDR3: CASQLAEFTDTQYF
size: few; D: TRBD2; J: TRBJ2-3; V: TRBV20-1; DNA: TGCAGTGCCGAAGGCCTACTAGCGGGGGATACGCAGTATTTT; CDR3: CSAEGLLAGDTQYF
size: few; D: TRBD2; J: TRBJ2-1; V: TRBV20-1; DNA: TGCAGTGCCCCCGGGACTAGCGGTCTCTACAATGAGCAGTTCTTC; CDR3: CSAPGTSGLYNEQFF
size: many; D: NA; J: TRBJ2-3; V: TRBV7-2; DNA: TGTGCCAGCAGCTTAAGTGGCCGTAGCACAGATACGCAGTATTTT; CDR3: CASSLSGRSTDTQYF
size: NA; D: NA; J: TRBJ2-3; V: TRBV5-8; DNA: TGTGCCAGCAGCTTGGCTGGCAGGGGGAGGACAGATACGCAGTATTTT; CDR3: CASSLAGRGRTDTQYF
size: many; D: NA; J: TRBJ1-1; V: TRBV5-1; DNA: TGCGCCAGCAGCTTGGCCTTTAGCGTCAACACTGAAGCTTTCTTT; CDR3: CASSLAFSVNTEAFF
size: few; D: NA; J: TRBJ2-2; V: TRBV7-2; DNA: TGTGCCAGCAGCTGGCAGGCTGTTGCTTCCGGGGAGCTGTTTTTT; CDR3: CASSWQAVASGELFF
size: NA; D: NA; J: TRBJ2-3; V: TRBV25-1; DNA: TGTGCCAGCAGCCACCCCGGCAGCACAGATACGCAGTATTTT; CDR3: CASSHPGSTDTQYF
size: NA; D: TRBD2; J: TRBJ2-7; V: TRBV2; DNA: TGTGCCAGCACCCACGATAGCGGGACCTACGAGCAGTACTTC; CDR3: CASTHDSGTYEQYF
size: few; D: NA; J: TRBJ1-6; V: TRBV7-2; DNA: TGTGCCAGCAGCTCCCCCGTCAGGGCTGAGACTAATTCACCCCTCCACTTT; CDR3: CASSSPVRAETNSPLHF
size: NA; D: NA; J: TRBJ2-4; V: TRBV5-1; DNA: TGCGCCAGCAGCTTGGAATGGGGTGATCAAAACATTCAGTACTTC; CDR3: CASSLEWGDQNIQYF
size: NA; D: NA; J: TRBJ2-2; V: TRBV18; DNA: TGTGCCAGCTCACCGGAGCAGGGAAACACCGGGGAGCTGTTTTTT; CDR3: CASSPEQGNTGELFF